One sample yielded the 12 T cell receptor beta chains listed below, sequenced in a study of regulatory T cells in long-lasting Graves disease. As to time point: newly diagnosed GD, antithyroid drugs for less than 3 months. Making the TCR library involved RNA that had been extracted from PBMCs. Sequencing libraries for TCR beta were prepared with iRepertoire HTBI primers and Arm-PCR of CDR3 regions. TCRdb recomputed calls from the multiplex PCR reads with MiXCR, one row per CDR3 protein. The data contain under 700,000 distinct CDR3 sequences, roughly a sixth of them singletons. These same records also appear under a second study, on T cells in Graves' hyperthyroidism and ophthalmopathy.

The input for sequencing was peripheral blood mononuclear cells (PBMCs), taken at new diagnosis, from a patient treated with antithyroid drugs. The receptors originated from a woman aged 35-60 years with Graves disease.

This sequence joins TRBV14 and TRBJ2-3; TRBD2 matches at 11 bases. Germline V CDR1 and CDR2: SGHDN, FVKESK. The length of the CDR3 is 16 residues. V dropped 4 bases and J dropped 2; count of bases not matched to a gene: 5. DNA of the CDR3: TGTGCCAGCAGCCTACTAGCGGGGGCCACCACAGATACGCAGTATTTT. The encoded protein is CASSLLAGATTDTQYF. Full variable domain (outside the CDR3, taken from reference TRBV14 and TRBJ2-3): EAGVTQFPSHSVIEKGQTVTLRCDPISGHDNLYWYRRVMGKEIKFLLHFVKESKQDESGMPNNRFLAERTGGTYSTLKVQPAELEDSGVYFCASSLLAGATTDTQYFGPGTRLTVL.

This clonotype appeared many times. The gene calls are TRBV11-2 and TRBJ2-7; TRBD2 is a possible D gene (5 bases). Per the germline V gene, CDR1 is SGHAT and CDR2 is FQNNGV. The CDR3 is 14 amino acids. Trimming took 1 base from V and 4 from J, leaving 11 bases between them. The CDR3 sequence is CASSLGTGLYEQYF. CDR3 DNA sequence: TGTGCCAGCAGCTTAGGGACGGGGTTATACGAGCAGTACTTC.

The genes are TRBV5-6 and TRBJ1-5; D gene unclear. CDR1 SGHDT and CDR2 YYEEEE come from the germline V gene. Trimming cost V 0 bases and J 6 bases, with 10 bases left between them. The CDR3 spans 14 residues. The CDR3 DNA is TGTGCCAGCAGCTTGGTTGGGAATACTCAGCCCCAGCATTTT. It codes for CASSLVGNTQPQHF.

The chain uses TRBV5-1 and TRBJ2-5; TRBD2 matches at 11 bases. Germline-derived CDR1 and CDR2 are SGHRS and YFSETQ. Trimming took 4 bases from V and 0 from J; bases not matched to a gene: 5. The CDR3 covers 16 residues. CDR3 region: CASSGSGGAYQETQYF. CDR3 coding DNA: TGCGCCAGCAGCGGTAGCGGGGGGGCCTACCAAGAGACCCAGTACTTC. Combining the CDR3 with reference TRBV5-1 and TRBJ2-5 gives the whole variable domain KAGVTQTPRYLIKTRGQQVTLSCSPISGHRSVSWYQQTPGQGLQFLFEYFSETQRNKGNFPGRFSGRQFSNSRSEMNVSTLELGDSALYLCASSGSGGAYQETQYFGPGTRLLVL.

This clonotype was seen repeatedly, ten times or more. The chain joins TRBV6-1 to TRBJ1-2; possible D gene TRBD1, 5 bases. V was shortened by 7 bases and J by 3 bases, with 12 bases between the two germline ends. CDR1 MNHNS and CDR2 SASEGT come from the germline V gene. This CDR3 is 13 amino acids long. The CDR3 loop is CASTAQGDYGYTF. DNA of the CDR3: TGTGCCAGCACCGCCCAGGGAGACTATGGCTACACCTTC.

This clonotype was found a few times. At one of its ends the junction is not consistent with the germline gene, which may arise from a read error. The CDR3 sequence is CSARNHPGLTF. Written as DNA, the CDR3 is TGCAGTGCTAGGAACCATCCGGGACTGACGTTC. The V and J genes are TRBV20-1 and TRBJ2-7, with a weak D call TRBD2 (6 bases). The CDR3 is 11 residues long. From germline, CDR1 is DFQATT and CDR2 SNEGSKA (reference sequence).

This clonotype occurred a few times. A read error is possible here, since a much larger clone lies one base away. The chain is built from TRBV10-3 and TRBJ2-7; 7 nucleotides line up with TRBD2. The CDR3 runs 15 residues. Germline V gene sequence: CDR1 ENHRY, CDR2 SYGVKD. The CDR3, as DNA: TGTGCCATCAGTGAAGGAGGCGGGAGCTCACGCGAGCGGTACTTC. Translating it yields CAISEGGGSSRERYF.

V usage is TRBV20-1 and J usage is TRBJ1-5; no definite D call. Trimming cost V 6 bases and J 2 bases, with 14 bases left between them. CDR1 is DFQATT and CDR2 is SNEGSKA in the germline V gene (reference sequence). The CDR3 is made up of 14 amino acids. CDR3 sequence (DNA): TGCAGTGCCGTATTGGGGTCTGGCAATCAGCCCCAGCATTTT. Its protein product is CSAVLGSGNQPQHF.

There are many counts of this clonotype. The rearrangement links TRBV11-2 to TRBJ2-7; TRBD2 aligns across 13 bases. The CDR3 has 14 amino acids. Germline CDR1 reads SGHAT; CDR2 reads FQNNGV. V was clipped by 5 bases and J by 9 bases; unmatched bases: 7. Here the CDR3 DNA reads TGTGCCAGCAGCCCCCCAGGACTAGCGGGGGTGCAGTACTTC. This gives the protein CASSPPGLAGVQYF.

This clonotype has ten or more counts. As DNA, the CDR3 is TGTGCCAGCAAGTCTAGATTGGACACTGAAGCTTTCTTT. Its translation: CASKSRLDTEAFF. V and J are TRBV6-1 and TRBJ1-1, with no clear D. V was shortened by 7 bases and J by 3 bases, with 12 bases between the two germline ends. The CDR3 totals 13 residues. CDR1 is MNHNS, CDR2 SASEGT, per germline.

This clonotype was observed a few times. The chain recombines TRBV7-3 with TRBJ2-2; weak D call: TRBD2 (6 bases). CDR1 and CDR2 (germline): SGHTA, FQGTGA. V dropped 2 bases and J dropped 2 bases, with 21 bases sitting between them. This CDR3 has 19 residues. CDR3 nucleotide sequence: TGTGCCAGCAGCTTATCCCCTGGGGGGATTGGGGTCAACACCGGGGAGCTGTTTTTT. It codes for CASSLSPGGIGVNTGELFF.

This clonotype was counted many times. CDR3 sequence: CSARGAGGDTQYF. For the CDR3, the DNA is TGCAGTGCTAGAGGGGCAGGGGGTGATACGCAGTATTTT. V is TRBV20-1 and J is TRBJ2-3; 7 nucleotides agree with TRBD1. V was pared by 1 base and J by 6 bases, with 4 bases of the junction left unmatched. Germline CDR1 reads DFQATT; CDR2 reads SNEGSKA (reference sequence). This CDR3 region has 13 residues.